These 32 T cell receptor beta chains were sequenced from one sample in a study of radiation and T cells in renal cell carcinoma. TCRdb's copy holds only in-frame clones and misses some; the assay was immunoSEQ multiplex PCR. Found here are 150,000 or so clones, over 65% of them singletons; the top ten hold approximately 20%. The time point is: baseline pretreatment blood. Treatment given: 15 Gy SBRT to primary tumor, nephrectomy 4 weeks later. This specimen was blood, taken from a patient whose treatment included radiotherapy and nephrectomy. These receptors all stem from a woman between 45 and 65 years old with renal cell carcinoma.

This clone was counted only a few times. The rearrangement uses TRBV2 and TRBJ1-6, with 7 bases that match TRBD1. Trimming at V came to 0 bases and at J to 7 bases, leaving 0 bases not matched to a gene. The germline gives CDR1 SNHLY, CDR2 FYNNEI. This CDR3 region has 14 residues. CDR3 sequence (DNA): TGTGCCAGCAGTGAAGCGGGACAGAATTCACCCCTCCACTTT. This sequence encodes CASSEAGQNSPLHF.

This clone was counted only a few times. The chain couples TRBV30 to TRBJ1-1; a weak D match, TRBD1 (5 bases). Germline V CDR1 and CDR2: GTSNPN, SVGIG (reference sequence). V was trimmed by 4 bases and J by 0 bases, leaving 9 bases between them. The CDR3 covers 13 residues. The CDR3 is CAWTGLLNTEAFF. The CDR3 region has the DNA TGTGCCTGGACAGGGTTGCTGAACACTGAAGCTTTCTTT.

The V gene is TRBV5-4, the J gene TRBJ2-1, with 7 bases aligning to TRBD2. This CDR3 comprises 16 residues. With 0 bases clipped from V and 0 bases from J, the junction kept 3 bases outside the gene matches. Germline V CDR1 and CDR2: SGHNT, YYREEE (reference sequence). CDR3 protein: CASSLDGGGSYNEQFF. CDR3 DNA sequence: TGTGCCAGCAGCTTGGACGGCGGGGGCTCCTACAATGAGCAGTTCTTC.

The chain has TRBV6-5 and TRBJ1-2, with D tentatively TRBD1 (5 bases). Trimming removed 7 bases at V and 6 bases at J, with 12 bases between. CDR3 length equals 12 residues. Germline values: CDR1 MNHEY, CDR2 SVGAGI. DNA for the CDR3: TGTGCCAGCAAGGCCGGGGGGGATGGCTACACCTTC. Translation: CASKAGGDGYTF.

This clone has only one observation. The rearrangement joins TRBV28 to TRBJ2-2, with 7 bases that match TRBD1. This CDR3 spans 15 amino acids. V was clipped by 2 bases and J by 1 base; unmatched bases: 1. From germline, CDR1 is MDHEN and CDR2 SYDVKM. CDR3 region: CASSLGQVNTGELFF. The CDR3 bases are TGTGCCAGCAGTTTAGGACAGGTGAACACCGGGGAGCTGTTTTTT.

This clone came up a few times. The V call is TRBV11-2, the J call TRBJ2-7; no firm D call. The CDR3 is made up of 12 amino acids. Between the trimmed V and J ends, which lost 5 bases and 0 bases, there was a span of 5 bases. Germline V gene lookup returns CDR1 SGHAT and CDR2 FQNNGV. Here the CDR3 DNA reads TGTGCCAGCAGCCCCGACTCCTACGAGCAGTACTTC. Amino acids: CASSPDSYEQYF.

This clone was detected a few times. The chain uses TRBV2 and TRBJ2-5, with D maybe TRBD1 (6 bases). The length of the CDR3 is 12 residues. V was clipped by 9 bases and J by 5 bases, with 13 bases between them. CDR1 SNHLY and CDR2 FYNNEI come from the germline V gene. CDR3 sequence: CASGQRLETQYF. The CDR3 nucleotides read TGTGCCAGTGGACAGAGGTTGGAGACCCAGTACTTC.

The J gene is TRBJ2-2, the V gene TRBV27; D not resolved. V lost 3 bases, J lost 7 bases, and 3 bases lay in between. The V gene's germline CDR1 is MNHEY and CDR2 SMNVEV (reference sequence). There are 11 residues in the CDR3. CDR3 region: CASSFFGELFF. CDR3 coding DNA: TGTGCCAGCAGTTTCTTCGGGGAGCTGTTTTTT.

The chain has TRBV7-2 and TRBJ1-4, with TRBD1 as a possible D gene (5 bases). There are 12 residues in the CDR3. Looked up from germline, CDR1 is SGHTA and CDR2 is FQGNSA. The V gene lost 4 bases and the J gene lost 16 bases, with 16 bases spanning the gap. The CDR3 reads CASSSSQGVRFF. In DNA form, the CDR3 reads TGTGCCAGCAGCTCCTCCCAGGGCGTAAGGTTTTTT. Full variable domain (remainder filled in from reference TRBV7-2 and TRBJ1-4): GAGVSQSPSNKVTEKGKDVELRCDPISGHTALYWYRQSLGQGLEFLIYFQGNSAPDKSGLPSDRFSAERTGGSVSTLTIQRTQQEDSAVYLCASSSSQGVRFFGSGTQLSVL.

In DNA form, the CDR3 reads TGTGCCAGCCTTGGACAGGGCTTCGCCGGGGAGCTGTTTTTT. Its protein is CASLGQGFAGELFF. The chain is built from TRBV27 and TRBJ2-2; TRBD1 aligns across 8 bases. The germline CDR1 and CDR2 sequences are MNHEY and SMNVEV (reference sequence). The CDR3 extends over 14 amino acids. The J segment lost 6 bases and the V segment lost 8 bases, leaving 8 bases of the junction unmatched.

The rearrangement uses TRBV6-6 and TRBJ2-2; D might be TRBD2 (6 bases). Germline CDR1 reads MNHNY; CDR2 reads SVGAGI (reference sequence). This CDR3 contains 16 residues. Trimming left V 6 bases short and J 5 bases short, with 19 bases between. As DNA, the CDR3 is TGTGCCAGCAGCCCCGGAGGGGCTAGACATACCGGGGAGCTGTTTTTT. Translating it yields CASSPGGARHTGELFF.

The V gene is TRBV7-9, the J gene TRBJ2-3; 8 nucleotides line up with TRBD1. The germline V gene encodes CDR1 SEHNR and CDR2 FQNEAQ (reference sequence). V was clipped by 5 bases and J by 1 base; unmatched bases: 5. There are 15 residues in the CDR3. CDR3 loop: CASSPSGQGTDTQYF. The CDR3 DNA sequence: TGTGCCAGCAGCCCCTCGGGACAGGGCACAGATACGCAGTATTTT.

This chain uses TRBV7-2 with TRBJ1-1; D perhaps matches TRBD1 (6 bases). Germline V gene lookup returns CDR1 SGHTA and CDR2 FQGNSA. The V gene lost 4 bases and the J gene lost 3 bases, with 12 bases spanning the gap. CDR3 size: 14 residues. CDR3: CASSSSPGDTEAFF. The DNA of the CDR3 is TGTGCCAGCAGCTCTTCCCCAGGGGACACTGAAGCTTTCTTT.

The rearrangement joins TRBV7-9 to TRBJ1-4; the D gene is possibly TRBD1 (6 bases). The ends were cut back, 5 bases at V and 4 bases at J, with 14 bases in the middle. In germline, CDR1 is SEHNR, CDR2 FQNEAQ (reference sequence). The CDR3 length is 15 residues. CDR3 sequence: CASSRGGTDNEKLFF. As DNA, the CDR3 is TGTGCCAGCAGCCGGGGGGGCACTGATAATGAAAAACTGTTTTTT.

This chain joins TRBV6-6 and TRBJ1-5; D is uncertain. V dropped 9 bases and J dropped 3 bases, with 15 bases sitting between them. There are 14 residues in the CDR3. Germline V gene sequence: CDR1 MNHNY, CDR2 SVGAGI (reference sequence). Written as DNA, the CDR3 is TGTGCCAGTCACCCGGCTCTAGACAATCAGCCCCAGCATTTT. Translated, it gives CASHPALDNQPQHF.

The CDR3 DNA sequence: TGTGCCAGTAGTCTGACAGGGCTCGGGAATGAGCAGTTCTTC. Amino acid sequence: CASSLTGLGNEQFF. The chain uses TRBV19 and TRBJ2-1, with 7 bases lining up with TRBD1. Germline V gives CDR1 LNHDA, CDR2 SQIVND (reference sequence). CDR3 size: 14 residues. The V gene end was trimmed by 5 bases and the J gene end by 7 bases; junction bases not matched to a gene: 8.

This clone was seen just once. This CDR3 is also generated by other DNA sequences in the sample. The chain carries TRBV5-6 and TRBJ1-2; 9 bases map to TRBD1. The CDR3 has 14 residues. Germline lookup yields CDR1 SGHDT and CDR2 YYEEEE. V lost 4 bases, J lost 5 bases, and 6 bases stayed unmatched. The CDR3 here is CASSRDRVGYGYTF. CDR3 sequence (DNA): TGTGCCAGCAGCCGGGACAGGGTCGGGTATGGCTACACCTTC.

The V gene is TRBV7-2, the J gene TRBJ2-6; D uncertain. Germline V gene lookup returns CDR1 SGHTA and CDR2 FQGNSA. The CDR3 runs to 16 residues. V was cut by 1 base and J by 4 bases, with 11 bases left in between. CDR3 coding DNA: TGTGCCAGCAGCTTAGGGGCCACAGAAGGGGCCAACGTCCTGACTTTC. It translates to CASSLGATEGANVLTF.

The rearrangement joins TRBV4-1 to TRBJ2-7, with D possibly being TRBD1 (5 bases). V was trimmed by 3 bases and J by 6 bases, leaving 12 bases between them. Germline CDR1 MGHRA, CDR2 YSYEKL. The CDR3 is 13 residues long. The CDR3 DNA is TGCGCCAGCAGCCAGAAGGACAATGCCGAGCAGTACTTC. Its translation: CASSQKDNAEQYF.

The genes are TRBV6-5 and TRBJ2-7; no firm D call. In germline, CDR1 is MNHEY, CDR2 SVGAGI. Trimming removed 5 bases at V and 5 bases at J, with 16 bases between. CDR3 length: 14 residues. CDR3 sequence (DNA): TGTGCCAGCAGTACCCCCGGGTGGGGTCACGAGCAGTACTTC. Protein sequence: CASSTPGWGHEQYF.

The chain carries TRBV19 and TRBJ2-2; D is ambiguous. V shed 5 bases and J shed 5 bases, with 12 bases lying between them. There are 14 residues in the CDR3. Germline CDR1 LNHDA, CDR2 SQIVND (reference sequence). The chain's CDR3 is CASSLRLSTGELFF. DNA of the CDR3: TGTGCCAGTAGTCTAAGACTCTCTACCGGGGAGCTGTTTTTT.

The chain is built from TRBV10-3 and TRBJ2-7, with 8 nucleotides matching TRBD2. V shed 2 bases, J shed 5 bases, and the junction held 8 bases outside the gene matches. The CDR3 contains 15 residues. From germline, CDR1 is ENHRY and CDR2 SYGVKD. DNA for the CDR3: TGTGCCATCAGTGAGCCCGAAGCGGGAGTTGACGAGCAGTACTTC. Translation gives CAISEPEAGVDEQYF.

This clone was detected only once. The CDR3: CASSPPGTGYPMRNYGYTF. The CDR3 DNA follows: TGTGCCAGCAGCCCACCCGGGACAGGTTACCCGATGCGTAACTATGGCTACACCTTC. V usage is TRBV7-9 and J usage is TRBJ1-2, with TRBD1 matching over 8 bases. Unmatched junction bases numbered 18, after V lost 5 bases and J lost 1 base. This CDR3 comprises 19 residues. In germline, CDR1 is SEHNR, CDR2 FQNEAQ (reference sequence). The variable domain in full, with the rest retrieved from reference TRBV7-9 and TRBJ1-2, is DTGVSQNPRHKITKRGQNVTFRCDPISEHNRLYWYRQTLGQGPEFLTYFQNEAQLEKSRLLSDRFSAERPKGSFSTLEIQRTEQGDSAMYLCASSPPGTGYPMRNYGYTFGSGTRLTVV.

The rearrangement uses TRBV4-1 and TRBJ1-2; D not certain. Germline-derived CDR1 and CDR2 are MGHRA and YSYEKL. The V end lost 1 base, the J end lost 0 bases, and 9 bases lay between the germline ends. This CDR3 comprises 15 residues. The CDR3 nucleotides read TGCGCCAGCAGCCAAGCGTATGTTTCTAACTATGGCTACACCTTC. Encoded protein: CASSQAYVSNYGYTF.

The gene calls are TRBV9 and TRBJ2-2; no firm D call. Per germline, CDR1 SGDLS and CDR2 YYNGEE. This CDR3 comprises 11 residues. Deletions cut 5 bases from V and 7 bases from J, with 6 bases between. The CDR3 region is CASRGVGELFF. DNA for the CDR3: TGTGCCAGCAGGGGTGTCGGGGAGCTGTTTTTT.

The chain uses TRBV25-1 and TRBJ2-7; 9 nucleotides agree with TRBD1. Per germline, CDR1 MGHDK and CDR2 SYGVNS. The V segment lost 7 bases and the J segment 5 bases; nucleotides outside the gene matches: 6. CDR3 length equals 13 residues. CDR3 in amino acids: CASTIGTGNEQYF. The DNA for the CDR3 is TGTGCCAGCACGATCGGGACAGGGAACGAGCAGTACTTC.

A single count supports this clone. The rearrangement joins TRBV5-1 to TRBJ1-2; no reliable D call. The ends were cut back, 4 bases at V and 3 bases at J, with 13 bases in the middle. The CDR3 contains 14 residues. Germline V gives CDR1 SGHRS, CDR2 YFSETQ. CDR3 region: CASSPPLSYYGYTF. Here the CDR3 DNA reads TGCGCCAGCAGCCCCCCCTTGAGTTACTATGGCTACACCTTC.

The gene calls are TRBV7-2 and TRBJ2-1, with TRBD2 identical over 11 bases. J lost 8 bases, V lost 4 bases, and 4 bases had no gene match. Germline V CDR1 and CDR2: SGHTA, FQGNSA. This CDR3 has 14 residues. The CDR3: CASSSTSGSHEQFF. CDR3 sequence (DNA): TGTGCCAGCAGCTCAACTAGCGGGAGTCATGAGCAGTTCTTC.

V usage is TRBV15 and J usage is TRBJ1-1; tentative D call: TRBD1 (5 bases). V was cut by 2 bases and J by 6 bases, with 13 bases left in between. The germline V gene has CDR1 LNHNV and CDR2 YYDKDF (reference sequence). The CDR3 length is 14 residues. In nucleotides, the CDR3 is TGTGCCACCAGCAGAAGTTCTCTAGGGGCTGAAGCTTTCTTT. It specifies CATSRSSLGAEAFF.

The rearrangement joins TRBV6-5 to TRBJ2-7; TRBD2 might be the D (5 bases). The CDR3 totals 13 residues. Germline loops: CDR1 MNHEY, CDR2 SVGAGI. V was shortened by 5 bases and J by 2 bases, with 10 bases between the two germline ends. The CDR3 DNA reads TGTGCCAGCAGTCGAGCGGCGCCCTACGAGCAGTACTTC. Its protein is CASSRAAPYEQYF.

The rearrangement links TRBV7-8 to TRBJ1-1; TRBD1 is a possible D gene (5 bases). The CDR3 consists of 13 residues. CDR1 is SGHVS, CDR2 FQNEAQ, per germline. V was trimmed by 2 bases and J by 3 bases, leaving 7 bases between them. CDR3 residues: CASSLQGYTEAFF. Written as DNA, the CDR3 is TGTGCCAGCAGCTTACAGGGATACACTGAAGCTTTCTTT. Supplemented by reference TRBV7-8 and TRBJ1-1, the full variable domain reads GAGVSQSPRYKVAKRGQDVALRCDPISGHVSLFWYQQALGQGPEFLTYFQNEAQLDKSGLPSDRFFAERPEGSVSTLKIQRTQQEDSAVYLCASSLQGYTEAFFGQGTRLTVV.

The rearrangement joins TRBV11-2 to TRBJ1-1; D is uncertain. V lost 0 bases to trimming and J lost 6 bases, with 11 bases between them. CDR1 SGHAT and CDR2 FQNNGV come from the germline V gene. CDR3 length: 14 amino acids. Here the CDR3 reads CASSLDLKVPEAFF. The CDR3 bases are TGTGCCAGCAGCTTAGATCTCAAGGTCCCTGAAGCTTTCTTT.